This T cell receptor beta chain comes out of a study of OX40 agonist ivuxolimab in advanced cancers. Across the whole study: Three patients, one with hepatocellular carcinoma and two with cutaneous melanoma, responded partially.

Germline V lookup: CDR1 MDHEN, CDR2 SYDVKM. The CDR3 loop spans 14 amino acids. V gave up 3 bases and J gave up 2 bases, with 11 bases separating them. The method was immunoSEQ multiplex PCR; TCRdb's version includes in-frame clones alone and lacks a portion of them. Among tens of thousands of clones listed, roughly 82% were seen once. This rearrangement joins TRBV28 to TRBJ2-7; D is unclear. The sample in question was CD4+ or CD8+ T cells sorted from blood, obtained in a trial of the OX40 agonist ivuxolimab. The sequence was collected from an adult with an advanced solid tumor such as melanoma, head and neck, liver or kidney cancer. The CDR3 here is CASSFSSAAYEQYF. CDR3 in DNA: TGTGCCAGCAGTTTCTCCAGTGCGGCCTACGAGCAGTACTTC. The complete variable domain, with remaining parts taken from reference TRBV28 and TRBJ2-7, reads DVKVTQSSRYLVKRTGEKVFLECVQDMDHENMFWYRQDPGLGLRLIYFSYDVKMKEKGDIPEGYSVSREKKERFSLILESASTNQTSMYLCASSFSSAAYEQYFGPGTRLTVT.